This TCR beta chain was obtained from a study of beta chain features in type 1 diabetes. Findings and caveats of the study: Among patients with Type 1 diabetes, TCRB CDR3s were moderately but significantly shorter in every one of the four CD4+ subsets. It was possible that PCR favored shorter templates, equally so in patients and controls.

In the case of this clone: What it recognizes is unknown.

V lost 1 base and J lost 0, with 9 bases in between. The CDR3 has 15 amino acids. Germline CDR1 SNHLY, CDR2 FYNNEI. Expressed TCRB transcripts got sequenced, as all isolated RNA was reverse transcribed. The data were produced by immunoSEQ multiplex PCR, yet TCRdb's version contains in-frame clones alone and is incomplete. This table has about 140,000 clones, 13% appearing once. Sequenced: central memory CD4+ T cells from blood. This TCR was sampled from a man aged 18 to 30 with type 1 diabetes. The chain joins TRBV2 to TRBJ1-2; unclear D gene. CDR3 region: CASSEGKAANYGYTF. The CDR3 coding sequence is TGTGCCAGCAGTGAAGGGAAAGCAGCTAACTATGGCTACACCTTC.